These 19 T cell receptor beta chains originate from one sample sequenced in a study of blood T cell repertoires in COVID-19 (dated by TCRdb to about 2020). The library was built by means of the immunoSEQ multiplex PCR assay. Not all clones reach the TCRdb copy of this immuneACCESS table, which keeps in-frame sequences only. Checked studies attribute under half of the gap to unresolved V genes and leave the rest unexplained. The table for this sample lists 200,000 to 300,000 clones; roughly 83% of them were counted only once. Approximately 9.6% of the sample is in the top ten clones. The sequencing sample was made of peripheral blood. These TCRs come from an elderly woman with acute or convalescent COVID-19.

DNA of the CDR3: TGTGCCAGCAGTTTACTTGCACAGCGGGGCACCTTC. Translation: CASSLLAQRGTF. This chain links TRBV28 with TRBJ1-2; D call uncertain. Germline CDR1 MDHEN, CDR2 SYDVKM. Between the trimmed V and J ends, which lost 2 bases and 13 bases, there was a span of 14 bases. CDR3 length: 12 residues.

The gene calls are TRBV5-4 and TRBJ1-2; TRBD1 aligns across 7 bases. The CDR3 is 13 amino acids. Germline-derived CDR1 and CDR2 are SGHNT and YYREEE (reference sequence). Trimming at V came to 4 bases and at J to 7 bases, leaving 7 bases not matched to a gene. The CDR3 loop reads CASSRVGGGGYTF. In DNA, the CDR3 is TGTGCCAGCAGCCGGGTAGGGGGCGGTGGCTACACCTTC.

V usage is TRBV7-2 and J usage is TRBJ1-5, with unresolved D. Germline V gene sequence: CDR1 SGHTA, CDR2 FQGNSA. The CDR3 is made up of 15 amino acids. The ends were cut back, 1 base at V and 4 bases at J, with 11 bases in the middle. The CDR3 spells CASSLDWLENQPQHF. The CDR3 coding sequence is TGTGCCAGCAGCTTAGACTGGCTAGAAAATCAGCCCCAGCATTTT.

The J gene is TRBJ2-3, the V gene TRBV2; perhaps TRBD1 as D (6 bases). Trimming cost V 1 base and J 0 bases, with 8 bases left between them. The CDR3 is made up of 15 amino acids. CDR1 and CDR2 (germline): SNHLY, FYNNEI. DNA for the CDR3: TGTGCCAGCAGTGAAGTCAGGGGTAGCACAGATACGCAGTATTTT. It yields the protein CASSEVRGSTDTQYF.

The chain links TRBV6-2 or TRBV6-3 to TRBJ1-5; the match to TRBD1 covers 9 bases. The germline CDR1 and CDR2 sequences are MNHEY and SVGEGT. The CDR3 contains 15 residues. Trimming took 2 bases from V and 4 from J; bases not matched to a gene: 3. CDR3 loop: CASSYGTGKNQPQHF. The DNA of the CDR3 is TGTGCCAGCAGTTACGGGACAGGGAAGAATCAGCCCCAGCATTTT.

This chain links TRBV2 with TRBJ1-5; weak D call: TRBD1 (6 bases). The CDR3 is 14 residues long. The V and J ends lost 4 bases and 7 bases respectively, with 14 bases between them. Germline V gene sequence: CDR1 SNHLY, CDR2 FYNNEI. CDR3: CASSANQGKQPQHF. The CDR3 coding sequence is TGTGCCAGCAGTGCCAACCAGGGGAAACAGCCCCAGCATTTT. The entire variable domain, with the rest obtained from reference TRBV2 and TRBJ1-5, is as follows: EPEVTQTPSHQVTQMGQEVILRCVPISNHLYFYWYRQILGQKVEFLVSFYNNEISEKSEIFDDQFSVERPDGSNFTLKIRSTKLEDSAMYFCASSANQGKQPQHFGDGTRLSIL.

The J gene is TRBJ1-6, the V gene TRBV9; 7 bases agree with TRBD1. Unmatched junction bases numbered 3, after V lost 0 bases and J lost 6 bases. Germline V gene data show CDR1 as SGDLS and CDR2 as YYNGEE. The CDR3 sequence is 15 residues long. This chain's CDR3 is CASSVADRVNSPLHF. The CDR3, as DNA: TGTGCCAGCAGCGTAGCCGACAGGGTTAATTCACCCCTCCACTTT.

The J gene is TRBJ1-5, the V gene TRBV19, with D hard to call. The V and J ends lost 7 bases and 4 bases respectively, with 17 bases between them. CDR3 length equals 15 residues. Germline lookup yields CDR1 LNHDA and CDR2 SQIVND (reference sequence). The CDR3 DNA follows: TGTGCCAGTACCGCGAGTCGATTCCCTAATCAGCCCCAGCATTTT. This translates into CASTASRFPNQPQHF. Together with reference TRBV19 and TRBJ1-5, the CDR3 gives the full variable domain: DGGITQSPKYLFRKEGQNVTLSCEQNLNHDAMYWYRQDPGQGLRLIYYSQIVNDFQKGDIAEGYSVSREKKESFPLTVTSAQKNPTAFYLCASTASRFPNQPQHFGDGTRLSIL.

CDR3 in amino acids: CASSIASGGAGDTQYF. The CDR3 DNA reads as TGTGCCAGTAGTATTGCGAGCGGGGGCGCGGGAGATACGCAGTATTTT. The chain couples TRBV19 to TRBJ2-3, with 8 positions matching TRBD2. CDR1 is LNHDA and CDR2 is SQIVND in the germline V gene (reference sequence). V shed 3 bases and J 5 bases; nucleotides not matched to a gene: 10. The CDR3 extends over 16 amino acids.

CDR3 DNA sequence: TGTGCCAGTAGGACATCTGGGTTGTATTCACCCCTCCACTTT. This translates into CASRTSGLYSPLHF. V gene TRBV19 combines with J gene TRBJ1-6; no clear D gene. Trimming took off 6 bases at V and 8 bases at J, with 14 bases between the two ends. Germline CDR1 LNHDA, CDR2 SQIVND (reference sequence). This CDR3 region has 14 residues.

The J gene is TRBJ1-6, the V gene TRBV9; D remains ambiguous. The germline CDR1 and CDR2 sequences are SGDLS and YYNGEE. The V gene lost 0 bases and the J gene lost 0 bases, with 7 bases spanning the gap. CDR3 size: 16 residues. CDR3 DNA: TGTGCCAGCAGCGTAGACCCCAGCTCCTATAATTCACCCCTCCACTTT. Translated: CASSVDPSSYNSPLHF.

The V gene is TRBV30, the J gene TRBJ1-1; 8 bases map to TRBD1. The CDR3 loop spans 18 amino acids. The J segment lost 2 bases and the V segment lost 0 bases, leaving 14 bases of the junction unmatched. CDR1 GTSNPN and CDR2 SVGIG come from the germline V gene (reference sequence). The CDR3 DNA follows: TGTGCCTGGAGTGTCTGGGCAGGGGGCGGCCGGGAAAACACTGAAGCTTTCTTT. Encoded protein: CAWSVWAGGGRENTEAFF.

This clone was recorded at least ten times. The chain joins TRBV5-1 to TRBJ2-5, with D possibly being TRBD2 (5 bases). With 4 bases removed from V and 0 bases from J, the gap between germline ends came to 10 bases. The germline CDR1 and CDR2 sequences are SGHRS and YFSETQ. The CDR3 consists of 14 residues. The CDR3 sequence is CASSPGGNQETQYF. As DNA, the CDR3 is TGCGCCAGCAGCCCCGGAGGTAACCAAGAGACCCAGTACTTC.

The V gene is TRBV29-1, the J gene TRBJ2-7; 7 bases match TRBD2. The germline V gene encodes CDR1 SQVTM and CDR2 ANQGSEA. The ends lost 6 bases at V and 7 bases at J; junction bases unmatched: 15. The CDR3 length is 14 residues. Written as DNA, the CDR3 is TGCAGCGTCCACAGCGCAGCGGGGTTGGGGGAGCAGTACTTC. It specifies CSVHSAAGLGEQYF.

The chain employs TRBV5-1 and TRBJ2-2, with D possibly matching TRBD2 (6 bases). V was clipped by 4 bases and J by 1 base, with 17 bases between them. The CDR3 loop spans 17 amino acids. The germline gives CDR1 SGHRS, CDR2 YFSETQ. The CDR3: CASSPVPGLKNTGELFF. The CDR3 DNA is TGCGCCAGCAGCCCCGTCCCGGGACTTAAGAACACCGGGGAGCTGTTTTTT.

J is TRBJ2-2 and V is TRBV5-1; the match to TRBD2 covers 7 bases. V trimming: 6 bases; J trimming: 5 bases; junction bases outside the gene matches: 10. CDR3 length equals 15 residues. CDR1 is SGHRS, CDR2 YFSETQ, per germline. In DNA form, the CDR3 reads TGCGCCAGCAACCGGGCTAGCGGAGATACCGGGGAGCTGTTTTTT. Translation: CASNRASGDTGELFF.

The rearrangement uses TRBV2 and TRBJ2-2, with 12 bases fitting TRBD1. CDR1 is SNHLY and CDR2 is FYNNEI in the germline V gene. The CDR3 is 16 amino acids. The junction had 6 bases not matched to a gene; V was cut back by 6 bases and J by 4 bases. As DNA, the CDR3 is TGTGCCAGCAGGAGGGACAGGGGGCTAAGCACCGGGGAGCTGTTTTTT. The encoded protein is CASRRDRGLSTGELFF.

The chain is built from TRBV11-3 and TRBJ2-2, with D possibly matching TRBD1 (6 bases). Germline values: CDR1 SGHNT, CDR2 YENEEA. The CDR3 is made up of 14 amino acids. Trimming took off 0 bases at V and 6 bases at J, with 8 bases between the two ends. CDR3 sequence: CASSLEAGAGELFF. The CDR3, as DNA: TGTGCCAGCAGCTTAGAGGCAGGGGCCGGGGAGCTGTTTTTT.

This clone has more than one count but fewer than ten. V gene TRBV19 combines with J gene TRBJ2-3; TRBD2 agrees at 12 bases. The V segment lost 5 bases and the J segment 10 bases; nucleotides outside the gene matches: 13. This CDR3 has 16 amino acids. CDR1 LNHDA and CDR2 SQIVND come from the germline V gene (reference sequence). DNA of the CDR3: TGTGCCAGTAGTGGACGACTAGCGGGGGTCCAAAGTGCGCAGTATTTT. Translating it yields CASSGRLAGVQSAQYF.